One T cell receptor (beta chain) is described in this entry. This sample stems from a study of CD8+ T cells in alopecia areata. At the level of the study: Patients received oral tofacitinib, 5 to 10 mg twice daily, for moderate-to-severe alopecia areata.

Germline CDR1 GTSNPN, CDR2 SVGIG (reference sequence). This CDR3 has 15 residues. Trimming shortened V by 0 bases and J by 9 bases, and 15 bases separated the two germline ends. As the sequencing template, cDNA was produced by extracting RNA and reverse transcribing it. The assay was immunoSEQ multiplex PCR, and TCRdb's table has in-frame clones only and misses some. In the table there are 200,000 to 250,000 clones, around three fifths of which are singletons. The genes are TRBV30 and TRBJ1-6, with D uncertain. This material consisted of CD4+ T cells sorted from blood, taken at week 0. This clonotype was obtained from a human donor with alopecia areata. In DNA, the CDR3 is TGTGCCTGGAGTGTAATTAGCGGGAATAGTTCACCCCTCCACTTT. This codes for CAWSVISGNSSPLHF.